The rows below give T cell receptor beta chains drawn from one sample of a study of T cell responses to AZD1222 COVID-19 vaccine. TCRdb's copy holds only in-frame clones and misses some; the assay was immunoSEQ multiplex PCR. The sample lists 130,000 to 150,000 clones, 88% occurring once. Sequencing used peripheral blood, obtained 28 days after the second dose of the MenACWY control vaccine. These receptors all stem from an adult who received the MenACWY meningococcal vaccine as a control. Both conserved end residues are part of each CDR3. D genes are given only for firm matches. Rows give clone size only sometimes, using once, few, many, or a class for an expanded clone.

v_call	clone_size	j_call	d_call	cdr3_nt	cdr3_aa
TRBV9	few	TRBJ2-1	TRBD2	TGTGCCAGCAGCCCCACTAGCGGGGGGGCGCATGAGCAGTTCTTC	CASSPTSGGAHEQFF
TRBV28	few	TRBJ1-1	TRBD1	TGTGCCAGCATTAGATCAGGGGGTTTGAACACTGAAGCTTTCTTT	CASIRSGGLNTEAFF
TRBV6-1	-	TRBJ1-2	-	TGTGCCAGCAGTGAAGAAGGCAGCGTTCGTGGCTACACCTTC	CASSEEGSVRGYTF
TRBV2	-	TRBJ1-5	-	TGTGCCAGCAGCTCAGGGGTAGGTCAGCCCCAGCATTTT	CASSSGVGQPQHF
TRBV9	-	TRBJ2-1	-	TGTGCCAGCAGCGAGGGACTTCGGACCAGACGGGAGCAGTTCTTC	CASSEGLRTRREQFF
TRBV19	-	TRBJ1-6	-	TGTGCCAGCCAAGTAACTTCTAAAAGGAATTCACCCCTCCACTTT	CASQVTSKRNSPLHF
TRBV27	-	TRBJ1-2	-	TGTGCCAGCGGGCAGAACTATGGCTACACCTTC	CASGQNYGYTF
TRBV7-3	-	TRBJ1-1	TRBD1	TGTGCCAGCAGCTTTACAGGGGGAAGCGGTGAAGCTTTCTTT	CASSFTGGSGEAFF
TRBV7-2	-	TRBJ1-1	-	TGTGCCAGCAGCTTAGCGGAGCAGTGGGACACTGAAGCTTTCTTT	CASSLAEQWDTEAFF
TRBV11-1	once	TRBJ1-6	TRBD1	TGTGCCAGCAGCTGGACAGGGGCTGAGGATTCACCCCTCCACTTT	CASSWTGAEDSPLHF
TRBV7-2	-	TRBJ1-6	-	TGTGCCAGCAGGATAGGACAATATAATTCACCCCTCCACTTT	CASRIGQYNSPLHF
TRBV11-3	-	TRBJ1-2	TRBD1	TGTGCCAGCAGCTCGGGACAGGATTCCTATGGCTACACCTTC	CASSSGQDSYGYTF
TRBV7-9	-	TRBJ2-7	TRBD2	TGTGCCAGCAGCTTAGGGGCTAGCGGGGGTTACGAGCAGTACTTC	CASSLGASGGYEQYF
TRBV4-1	-	TRBJ2-2	TRBD1	TGCGCCAGCAGCCTACGTCCGGGACAGGGGCCCACCGGGGAGCTGTTTTTT	CASSLRPGQGPTGELFF
TRBV27	-	TRBJ2-3	-	TGTGCCAGCAGTTTAGGCCCCCGTGAGGCGGGCACAGATACGCAGTATTTT	CASSLGPREAGTDTQYF
TRBV9	-	TRBJ1-6	-	TGTGCCAGCAGCTCGGGGGGCAGCCCTAATTCACCCCTCCACTTT	CASSSGGSPNSPLHF
TRBV5-1	few	TRBJ2-1	-	TGCGCCAGCAGCCGGACAGTGGGATACAATGAGCAGTTCTTC	CASSRTVGYNEQFF
TRBV4-3	once	TRBJ1-4	-	TGCGCCAGCAGCCAAGCGTCCGCCCCTGCAGGCGAAAAACTGTTTTTT	CASSQASAPAGEKLFF
TRBV6-6	-	TRBJ1-1	-	TGTGCCAGCAGTTTCGGGAGAGTGAACACTGAAGCTTTCTTT	CASSFGRVNTEAFF
TRBV5-6	few	TRBJ1-2	-	TGTGCCAGCAGCTTGGGGAGGGGAGCCTATGGCTACACCTTC	CASSLGRGAYGYTF
TRBV7-9	-	TRBJ1-1	-	TGTGCCAGCAGCTTAGTTCTGTTGTTAGGGACTGAAGCTTTCTTT	CASSLVLLLGTEAFF
TRBV28	-	TRBJ2-7	TRBD2	TGTGCCAGCAGCCCTAGCGGGAAAGGCTACGAGCAGTACTTC	CASSPSGKGYEQYF
TRBV12-3/TRBV12-4	-	TRBJ1-1	-	TGTGCCAGCAGCCTAGGGGCGGAAGCTTTCTTT	CASSLGAEAFF
TRBV9	-	TRBJ1-5	-	TGTGCCAGCAGCGTCGAGGGGGTGTCCAATCAGCCCCAGCATTTT	CASSVEGVSNQPQHF
TRBV19	-	TRBJ2-3	-	TGTGCCAGTAGTATAAGGACAGCAAACACAGATACGCAGTATTTT	CASSIRTANTDTQYF
TRBV5-1	-	TRBJ1-1	-	TGCGCCAGCAGCTTGAATGGGGGCCTGAACACTGAAGCTTTCTTT	CASSLNGGLNTEAFF
TRBV5-5	-	TRBJ2-1	-	TGTGCCAGCAGCTTGTTAGGGCGGGAGCAGTTCTTC	CASSLLGREQFF
TRBV20-1	-	TRBJ1-6	-	TGCAGTGCTAGTCAGGCCCGCTCCTATAATTCACCCCTCCACTTT	CSASQARSYNSPLHF
TRBV15	-	TRBJ2-5	-	TGTGCCACCAGCAGAGATCGTATGGAGACCCAGTACTTC	CATSRDRMETQYF
TRBV11-2	-	TRBJ2-7	TRBD1	TGTGCCAGCAGCCGGACAGGGCTCGAGCAGTACTTC	CASSRTGLEQYF
TRBV28	once	TRBJ1-3	-	TGTGCCAGCAGTATAGGAAACACCATATATTTT	CASSIGNTIYF
TRBV7-3	few	TRBJ2-2	-	TGTGCCAGCAGCTTAAATGGAGGGTACAACACCGGGGAGCTGTTTTTT	CASSLNGGYNTGELFF
TRBV4-1	-	TRBJ2-2	-	TGCGCCAGCAGCCAAACCCCCGGGACACCTAACACCGGGGAGCTGTTTTTT	CASSQTPGTPNTGELFF
TRBV2	-	TRBJ2-2	TRBD1	TGTGCCAGCATCCGGGACAGAAACACCGGGGAGCTGTTTTTT	CASIRDRNTGELFF
TRBV5-6	few	TRBJ1-5	TRBD1	TGTGCCAGCAGCCCAAGGACAGGGGGCAATCAGCCCCAGCATTTT	CASSPRTGGNQPQHF
TRBV19	-	TRBJ2-2	TRBD1	TGTGCCAGTAGTCACCCAAGGGGGCCCATGAGCACCGGGGAGCTGTTTTTT	CASSHPRGPMSTGELFF
TRBV28	-	TRBJ2-5	TRBD1	TGTGCCAGCCGGACAGGGGGAGGTGAGACCCAGTACTTC	CASRTGGGETQYF
TRBV2	-	TRBJ2-1	TRBD2	TGTGCCAGCAGTCCTCTAGCGGGGGGCTCCTACAATGAGCAGTTCTTC	CASSPLAGGSYNEQFF
TRBV11-2	-	TRBJ1-2	-	TGTGCCAGCAGCTTAAGGGGCAGGGGCGAAGGCTACACCTTC	CASSLRGRGEGYTF
TRBV19	-	TRBJ2-7	-	TGTGCCAGTAGTAAAGTCCCCTACGAGCAGTACTTC	CASSKVPYEQYF
TRBV4-3	-	TRBJ1-2	-	TGCGCCAGCAGCCAAGATCTGGGACGCTTCTATGGCTACACCTTC	CASSQDLGRFYGYTF
TRBV5-1	-	TRBJ1-2	-	TGCGCCAGCAGCTTGGCCGTCAGCGGAAACTATGGCTACACCTTC	CASSLAVSGNYGYTF
TRBV19	once	TRBJ1-1	-	TGTGCCAGTAGTATCCCAGGGTCGAACACTGAAGCTTTCTTT	CASSIPGSNTEAFF
TRBV11-3	-	TRBJ1-1	TRBD1	TGTGCCAGCAGCTCAGGGACAGGGGAAACTGAAGCTTTCTTT	CASSSGTGETEAFF
TRBV5-4	once	TRBJ1-4	TRBD1	TGTGCCAGCAGTCCTGGGACAGGGGGCATGGAGGAAAAACTGTTTTTT	CASSPGTGGMEEKLFF
TRBV7-9	-	TRBJ1-1	-	TGTGCCAGCAGCTTAGCGCTCGGGTTAGCTTTCTTT	CASSLALGLAFF
TRBV5-1	-	TRBJ1-2	-	TGCGCCAGCAGCCAAAACACAAACTATGGCTACACCTTC	CASSQNTNYGYTF
TRBV7-2	-	TRBJ2-3	TRBD2	TGTGCCAGCAGCTTTGATGTTAGCGGGACCGCTTGGGATACGCAGTATTTT	CASSFDVSGTAWDTQYF
TRBV3-1/TRBV3-2	-	TRBJ2-7	-	TGTGCCAGCAGCCAAGCTGGCACCTACGAGCAGTACTTC	CASSQAGTYEQYF
TRBV7-9	-	TRBJ2-3	TRBD2	TGTGCCAGCAGCTTTAGCGGGGAGGGCACAGATACGCAGTATTTT	CASSFSGEGTDTQYF
TRBV19	-	TRBJ2-6	-	TGTGCCAGTATGTGGGGATCTGGGGCCAACGTCCTGACTTTC	CASMWGSGANVLTF
TRBV13	-	TRBJ2-1	-	TGTGCCAGCAGCGCCGAGGGGAGCGGGCCCTACAATGAGCAGTTCTTC	CASSAEGSGPYNEQFF
TRBV6-6	once	TRBJ1-4	-	TGTGCCAGCAGTTACACGATAACTGGAGAGGGTGAAAAACTGTTTTTT	CASSYTITGEGEKLFF
TRBV7-2	-	TRBJ2-7	TRBD2	TGTGCCAGCAGTGGCGTGGGAGGGAACGAGCAGTACTTC	CASSGVGGNEQYF
TRBV7-8	once	TRBJ1-6	-	TGTGCCAGCAGCTTAGTTACGGGAAATTCACCCCTCCACTTT	CASSLVTGNSPLHF